This passage covers 3 T cell receptor beta chains from one sample sequenced in a study of OX40 agonist ivuxolimab in advanced cancers. The library was generated by the immunoSEQ multiplex PCR assay. The clones in this table, taken by TCRdb from immuneACCESS, are in-frame only. Not every clone is retained; where verified, under half of the shortfall comes from an unresolved V gene, and the cause of the rest is unknown. The sample yields 70,000 to 95,000 clones; 85% to 95% were counted once. 0.55% to 0.7% of the sample belongs to the ten largest clones. Sample: CD4+ or CD8+ T cells sorted from blood, taken in a trial of the OX40 agonist ivuxolimab. These receptors originate from an adult with an advanced solid tumor such as melanoma, head and neck, liver or kidney cancer.

The chain joins TRBV28 to TRBJ2-3; D call uncertain. The CDR3 runs 11 residues. The V and J ends lost 8 bases and 3 bases respectively, with 6 bases between them. Germline assignment: CDR1 MDHEN and CDR2 SYDVKM. The CDR3 protein is CASSTTDTQYF. In DNA, the CDR3 is TGTGCCAGCTCCACTACAGATACGCAGTATTTT.

This clone was detected only a few times. The chain recombines TRBV19 with TRBJ2-1, with 13 bases fitting TRBD2. The germline CDR1 and CDR2 sequences are LNHDA and SQIVND (reference sequence). The CDR3 is 15 residues long. After removal of 4 bases from V and 8 bases from J, the junction contained 5 bases not matched to a gene. In DNA, the CDR3 is TGTGCCAGTAGTAGTCGGACTAGCGGGAGCCATGAGCAGTTCTTC. Translating it yields CASSSRTSGSHEQFF.

This sequence joins TRBV5-1 and TRBJ2-5, with 10 positions matching TRBD2. Germline lookup yields CDR1 SGHRS and CDR2 YFSETQ. V gave up 4 bases and J gave up 6 bases; unmatched junction bases: 3. There are 13 residues in the CDR3. The CDR3 DNA reads TGCGCCAGCAGCGGGGGACTAGCGAAGACCCAGTACTTC. Its translation is CASSGGLAKTQYF.